The 31 T cell receptor beta chains reported below all come from one sample, sequenced in a study of identical twins. TCRdb called the 5' RACE reads again in MiXCR, with one record for every CDR3 protein. Among approximately 690,000 distinct CDR3 sequences listed, 6.1% were seen once. Source material: naive T cells sorted from blood. These receptors all stem from a man between 18 and 29 years old in good health.

This clonotype was found many times. This sequence joins TRBV6-5 and TRBJ2-7; tentative D call: TRBD2 (6 bases). This CDR3 contains 15 residues. In germline, CDR1 is MNHEY, CDR2 SVGAGI. Trimming stripped 0 bases from V and 0 bases from J, with 9 bases between. The CDR3 sequence: CASSYSWEDSYEQYF. As DNA, the CDR3 is TGTGCCAGCAGTTACTCGTGGGAGGACTCCTACGAGCAGTACTTC.

This clonotype was observed many times. V is TRBV20-1 and J is TRBJ1-2, with no clear D. From germline, CDR1 is DFQATT and CDR2 SNEGSKA (reference sequence). V lost 3 bases to trimming and J lost 7 bases, with 18 bases between them. The CDR3 runs to 14 residues. CDR3 amino acids: CSASLWERVPGYTF. DNA of the CDR3: TGCAGTGCTAGCCTTTGGGAAAGGGTTCCTGGCTACACCTTC.

In its sample, this clonotype was seen a few times. The V call is TRBV18, the J call TRBJ2-5, with a weak D call TRBD2 (5 bases). The CDR3 loop spans 14 amino acids. The V gene lost 0 bases and the J gene lost 4 bases, with 9 bases spanning the gap. CDR1 is KGHSH, CDR2 LQKENI, per germline. DNA for the CDR3: TGTGCCAGCTCACCACCGGGGAGAGGAGAGACCCAGTACTTC. It is translated as CASSPPGRGETQYF. The complete variable domain, with remaining parts taken from reference TRBV18 and TRBJ2-5, reads NAGVMQNPRHLVRRRGQEARLRCSPMKGHSHVYWYRQLPEEGLKFMVYLQKENIIDESGMPKERFSAEFPKEGPSILRIQQVVRGDSAAYFCASSPPGRGETQYFGPGTRLLVL.

This clonotype has at least ten counts. The V and J genes are TRBV12-3 or TRBV12-4 and TRBJ1-6, with D maybe TRBD1 (5 bases). Trimming left V 6 bases short and J 6 bases short, with 15 bases between. This CDR3 has 15 residues. The chain's CDR3 is CASRGTPLGNSPLHF. Written as DNA, the CDR3 is TGTGCCAGCAGAGGGACTCCTTTGGGTAATTCACCCCTCCACTTT.

V usage is TRBV6-1 and J usage is TRBJ2-1; a possible D gene is TRBD2 (6 bases). Trimming stripped 2 bases from V and 10 bases from J, with 18 bases between. From germline, CDR1 is MNHNS and CDR2 SASEGT. The CDR3 runs to 15 residues. Written as DNA, the CDR3 is TGTGCCAGCAGTGAATACGGGACGCGGGATAGGGAGCAGTTCTTC. Protein product: CASSEYGTRDREQFF.

Ten or more counts support this clonotype. V usage is TRBV21-1 and J usage is TRBJ2-2. TRBV21-1 is classified as a pseudogene. The CDR3 loop spans 16 amino acids. Here the CDR3 DNA reads TGTGCCAGCAGCACAAAGTGGAAGAGGAACACCGGGGAGCTGTTTTTT. The encoded protein is CASSTKWKRNTGELFF.

At least ten counts were recorded for this clonotype. The rearrangement uses TRBV18 and TRBJ2-1, with TRBD2 matching over 9 bases. The CDR3 is 15 amino acids. V lost 3 bases to trimming and J lost 8 bases; unmatched junction nucleotides: 8. Per germline, CDR1 KGHSH and CDR2 LQKENI. The CDR3 bases are TGTGCCAGCTCACCCGGGCGGGAGGGCCGGTATGAGCAGTTCTTC. Amino acid sequence: CASSPGREGRYEQFF.

In this sample, this clonotype turned up many times. The rearrangement uses TRBV3-1 and TRBJ2-1, with D possibly TRBD1 on 5 matching bases. Germline CDR1 reads LGHDT; CDR2 reads YNNKEL (reference sequence). The CDR3 contains 15 residues. Deletions cut 2 bases from V and 2 bases from J, with 10 bases between. CDR3 region: CASSQTGRPYNEQFF. The CDR3 nucleotides read TGTGCCAGCAGCCAAACAGGACGGCCCTACAATGAGCAGTTCTTC.

This clonotype was detected many times. The chain carries TRBV29-1 and TRBJ2-2; 7 bases align to TRBD1. CDR1 SQVTM and CDR2 ANQGSEA come from the germline V gene. This CDR3 has 13 residues. The V segment lost 5 bases and the J segment 1 base; nucleotides outside the gene matches: 1. The DNA of the CDR3 is TGCAGCGTTAACAGGGGGAACACCGGGGAGCTGTTTTTT. It is translated as CSVNRGNTGELFF.

This clonotype has a count of ten or more. J is TRBJ2-1 and V is TRBV24-1, with D perhaps matching TRBD2 (6 bases). Trimming removed 4 bases from V and 15 bases from J, with 15 bases in between. The CDR3 spans 12 residues. The germline gives CDR1 KGHDR, CDR2 SFDVKD. The CDR3 spells CATSDASDIGFF. The DNA for the CDR3 is TGTGCCACCAGTGACGCTAGCGATATAGGGTTCTTC.

This clonotype was detected ten times or more. The rearrangement uses TRBV30 and TRBJ2-2; 8 bases line up with TRBD2. After removal of 0 bases from V and 6 bases from J, the junction contained 0 bases not matched to a gene. CDR3 length equals 13 residues. Germline V lookup: CDR1 GTSNPN, CDR2 SVGIG (reference sequence). CDR3 nucleotide sequence: TGTGCCTGGAGTGTCGGGGGGGCCGGGGAGCTGTTTTTT. Its translation is CAWSVGGAGELFF.

This clonotype has only a few counts. This chain uses TRBV5-7 with TRBJ2-6; D is ambiguous. TRBV5-7 is assigned to the ORF class and has an uncertain function. The CDR3 has 16 amino acids. Trimming pared 4 bases from V and 2 bases from J, leaving 13 bases between. The CDR3 bases are TGTGCCAGCAGCCATACCAACACGGCTGGGGCCAACGTCCTGACTTTC. It translates to CASSHTNTAGANVLTF.

This clonotype was recorded a few times. The rearrangement links TRBV7-9 to TRBJ2-7; the D gene is possibly TRBD1 (5 bases). The CDR3 loop spans 13 amino acids. The germline gives CDR1 SEHNR, CDR2 FQNEAQ (reference sequence). The V end lost 5 bases, the J end lost 3 bases, and 11 bases lay between the germline ends. The CDR3 DNA reads TGTGCCAGCAGCGCAGGGTTGTTCTACGAGCAGTACTTC. Protein sequence: CASSAGLFYEQYF.

This clonotype was seen ten or more times. This sequence joins TRBV20-1 and TRBJ1-1; no reliable D call. CDR3 length: 11 residues. V lost 3 bases and J 4 bases, leaving 6 bases between the germline ends. CDR1 is DFQATT, CDR2 SNEGSKA, per germline (reference sequence). CDR3 sequence: CSASRGTEAFF. The CDR3 DNA is TGCAGTGCTAGCCGCGGCACTGAAGCTTTCTTT.

The table lists this clonotype with a few counts. Since a much larger clone is just one base distant, this may be a read error. This chain uses TRBV7-8 with TRBJ2-7; 10 bases agree with TRBD1. J gave up 5 bases and V 5 bases, and 3 bases lay outside the gene matches. Germline values: CDR1 SGHVS, CDR2 FQNEAQ. This CDR3 comprises 13 residues. The CDR3: CASSPGTGDEQYF. CDR3 in DNA: TGTGCCAGCAGCCCAGGGACAGGGGACGAGCAGTACTTC. Complete variable domain (other parts from reference TRBV7-8 and TRBJ2-7): GAGVSQSPRYKVAKRGQDVALRCDPISGHVSLFWYQQALGQGPEFLTYFQNEAQLDKSGLPSDRFFAERPEGSVSTLKIQRTQQEDSAVYLCASSPGTGDEQYFGPGTRLTVT.

This clonotype was observed a handful of times. The CDR3 coding sequence is TGTGCCAGCAGAGTTAGCGGGAGGGCTGACGAGCAGTACTTC. Translated: CASRVSGRADEQYF. The gene calls are TRBV2 and TRBJ2-7, with TRBD2 matching over 11 bases. The V gene end was trimmed by 6 bases and the J gene end by 5 bases; junction bases not matched to a gene: 6. Germline V lookup: CDR1 SNHLY, CDR2 FYNNEI. This CDR3 has 14 amino acids. The full variable domain, in which reference TRBV2 and TRBJ2-7 provide the parts outside the CDR3, is EPEVTQTPSHQVTQMGQEVILRCVPISNHLYFYWYRQILGQKVEFLVSFYNNEISEKSEIFDDQFSVERPDGSNFTLKIRSTKLEDSAMYFCASRVSGRADEQYFGPGTRLTVT.

This clonotype has a count of ten or more. The CDR3 region has the DNA TGCAGCGTTATGAGGGTTATGGACTCTGAAGCTTTCTTT. As protein: CSVMRVMDSEAFF. The chain uses TRBV29-1 and TRBJ1-1; D not resolved. CDR3 length equals 13 residues. The V gene's germline CDR1 is SQVTM and CDR2 ANQGSEA. The V end was cut by 5 bases, the J end by 6 bases, with 16 bases between.

A word on this clonotype: This may stem from a read error, because a much larger clone lies one nucleotide away. The conserved final phenylalanine or tryptophan is absent from the CDR3, which likely points to a read error. The chain couples TRBV5-1 to TRBJ2-2; a weak D match, TRBD1 (5 bases). Germline CDR1 and CDR2: SGHRS and YFSETQ. Trimming took off 3 bases at V and 9 bases at J, with 15 bases between the two ends. CDR3 length equals 14 residues. The chain's CDR3 is CASSSTTGRRELFY. CDR3 coding DNA: TGCGCCAGCAGCTCCACAACAGGACGCCGGGAGCTGTTTTAT.

A few counts support this clonotype. The chain has TRBV30 and TRBJ2-2; no firm D call. Germline values: CDR1 GTSNPN, CDR2 SVGIG (reference sequence). This CDR3 is 13 amino acids long. Trimming stripped 3 bases from V and 6 bases from J, with 11 bases between. The CDR3 DNA is TGTGCCTGGAGGGTCCTGTATCCCGGGGAGCTGTTTTTT. This translates into CAWRVLYPGELFF.

This clonotype has a count of ten or more. The CDR3 loop is CASSAGYTEAFF. CDR3 nucleotides: TGTGCCAGCAGTGCAGGGTACACTGAAGCTTTCTTT. The V call is TRBV6-1, the J call TRBJ1-1; the D gene is possibly TRBD1 (5 bases). The V and J ends lost 4 bases and 3 bases respectively, with 6 bases between them. Germline CDR1 is MNHNS and CDR2 is SASEGT. The CDR3 covers 12 residues.

The chain is built from TRBV6-5 and TRBJ2-2; 8 bases map to TRBD1. CDR1 and CDR2 (germline): MNHEY, SVGAGI. The V gene end was trimmed by 0 bases and the J gene end by 2 bases; junction bases not matched to a gene: 2. This CDR3 contains 16 residues. CDR3 loop: CASSYSAGGNTGELFF. The CDR3, as DNA: TGTGCCAGCAGTTACTCCGCAGGGGGCAACACCGGGGAGCTGTTTTTT.

This clonotype appeared many times. J is TRBJ2-5 and V is TRBV20-1, with TRBD2 matching 10 bases. The V gene end was trimmed by 1 base and the J gene end by 7 bases; junction bases not matched to a gene: 6. The CDR3 runs 14 residues. Looked up from germline, CDR1 is DFQATT and CDR2 is SNEGSKA (reference sequence). Written as DNA, the CDR3 is TGCAGTGCTAGAGGGCTAGCGGGAGCAGGGACCCAGTACTTC. Translation: CSARGLAGAGTQYF.

The table lists this clonotype with many counts. This chain joins TRBV9 and TRBJ2-7; D remains unclear. Deletions cut 4 bases from V and 2 bases from J, with 10 bases between. CDR1 is SGDLS, CDR2 YYNGEE, per germline. The CDR3 runs 13 residues. The CDR3 DNA reads as TGTGCCAGCAGCCCCAGAGGTGCCTACGAGCAGTACTTC. This encodes CASSPRGAYEQYF.

This clonotype was seen ten or more times. The chain employs TRBV11-1 and TRBJ2-3, with 7 bases fitting TRBD2. CDR1 SGHAT and CDR2 FQDESV come from the germline V gene (reference sequence). This CDR3 has 19 residues. V dropped 5 bases and J dropped 0; count of bases not matched to a gene: 17. The CDR3 loop reads CASSPRGTSARFSTDTQYF. The CDR3 region has the DNA TGTGCCAGCAGCCCGAGAGGTACTAGCGCCCGATTTAGCACAGATACGCAGTATTTT.

This clonotype showed up many times. The chain joins TRBV20-1 to TRBJ1-2, with a weak D call TRBD1 (5 bases). The ends were cut back, 4 bases at V and 4 bases at J, with 10 bases in the middle. The CDR3 runs 12 residues. The germline gives CDR1 DFQATT, CDR2 SNEGSKA (reference sequence). Here the CDR3 reads CSATGRVYGYTF. The CDR3 DNA reads TGCAGTGCTACAGGGAGGGTCTATGGCTACACCTTC.

The chain employs TRBV12-3 or TRBV12-4 and TRBJ2-5; D gene uncertain. The CDR3 has 13 residues. Trimming shortened V by 3 bases and J by 5 bases, and 10 bases separated the two germline ends. In nucleotides, the CDR3 is TGTGCCAGCAGTTTGATCGGGTGGGAGACCCAGTACTTC. Translated: CASSLIGWETQYF.

The table lists this clonotype with many counts. The J gene is TRBJ2-1, the V gene TRBV7-9; the D gene is possibly TRBD2 (5 bases). The germline V gene has CDR1 SEHNR and CDR2 FQNEAQ (reference sequence). The CDR3 is 13 amino acids. Trimming removed 1 base at V and 7 bases at J, with 8 bases between. Written as DNA, the CDR3 is TGTGCCAGCAGCTTAGTCGGGGTTAATGAGCAGTTCTTC. It translates to CASSLVGVNEQFF.

Here the CDR3 DNA reads TGTGCCAGCTCACCGTCTTTAGGCCAAGCGCGTGAAAAACTGTTTTTT. Protein product: CASSPSLGQAREKLFF. This rearrangement joins TRBV18 to TRBJ1-4; D is ambiguous. Trimming removed 3 bases at V and 7 bases at J, with 18 bases between. CDR1 and CDR2 (germline): KGHSH, LQKENI. CDR3 length: 16 amino acids.

This clonotype was counted at least ten times. The chain is built from TRBV7-8 and TRBJ2-1, with 10 bases fitting TRBD2. V lost 5 bases to trimming and J lost 5 bases; unmatched junction nucleotides: 6. CDR3 size: 15 residues. CDR1 SGHVS and CDR2 FQNEAQ come from the germline V gene. For the CDR3, the DNA is TGTGCCAGCAGCCCCAGCGGGAGGGCCCACAATGAGCAGTTCTTC. Its translation is CASSPSGRAHNEQFF. Full variable domain (missing parts from reference TRBV7-8 and TRBJ2-1): GAGVSQSPRYKVAKRGQDVALRCDPISGHVSLFWYQQALGQGPEFLTYFQNEAQLDKSGLPSDRFFAERPEGSVSTLKIQRTQQEDSAVYLCASSPSGRAHNEQFFGPGTRLTVL.

This chain joins TRBV6-2 or TRBV6-3 and TRBJ2-1; D is perhaps TRBD1 (6 bases). The CDR3 covers 15 residues. CDR1 MNHEY and CDR2 SVGEGT come from the germline V gene. V lost 7 bases, J lost 8 bases, and 21 bases lay in between. The CDR3 region is CASTDRRGGMYEQFF. Here the CDR3 DNA reads TGTGCCAGCACGGACAGACGAGGGGGTATGTATGAGCAGTTCTTC.

At least ten counts were recorded for this clonotype. The rearrangement uses TRBV9 and TRBJ2-5; possible D gene TRBD2, 6 bases. From germline, CDR1 is SGDLS and CDR2 YYNGEE. The CDR3 is made up of 15 amino acids. Deletions cut 2 bases from V and 4 bases from J, with 15 bases between. CDR3: CASSVRPDGGETQYF. DNA of the CDR3: TGTGCCAGCAGCGTTCGACCGGACGGGGGAGAGACCCAGTACTTC.